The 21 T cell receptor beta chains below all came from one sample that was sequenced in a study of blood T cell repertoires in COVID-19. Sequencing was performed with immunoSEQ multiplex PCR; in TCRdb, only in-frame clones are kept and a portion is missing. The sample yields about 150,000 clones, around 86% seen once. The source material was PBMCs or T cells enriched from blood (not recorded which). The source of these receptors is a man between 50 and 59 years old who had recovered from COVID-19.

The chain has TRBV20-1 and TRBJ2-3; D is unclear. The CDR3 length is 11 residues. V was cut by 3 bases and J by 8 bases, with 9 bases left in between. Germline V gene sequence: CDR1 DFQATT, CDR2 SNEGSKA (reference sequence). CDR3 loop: CSARVGVTQYF. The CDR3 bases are TGCAGTGCTAGGGTTGGAGTTACGCAGTATTTT.

CDR3 nucleotide sequence: TGCGCCAGCAGCCAATGGGACAGCAGCTTCTCTGGAAACACCATATATTTT. Translated, it gives CASSQWDSSFSGNTIYF. The chain recombines TRBV4-3 with TRBJ1-3; 7 nucleotides line up with TRBD1. CDR1 and CDR2 (germline): LGHNA, YSLEER. CDR3 length: 17 amino acids. J gave up 0 bases and V 2 bases, and 7 bases lay outside the gene matches.

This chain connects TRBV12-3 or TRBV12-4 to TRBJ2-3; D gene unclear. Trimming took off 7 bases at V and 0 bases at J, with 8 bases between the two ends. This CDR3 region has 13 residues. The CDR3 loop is CASTKTSTDTQYF. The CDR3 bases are TGTGCCAGCACTAAAACTAGCACAGATACGCAGTATTTT.

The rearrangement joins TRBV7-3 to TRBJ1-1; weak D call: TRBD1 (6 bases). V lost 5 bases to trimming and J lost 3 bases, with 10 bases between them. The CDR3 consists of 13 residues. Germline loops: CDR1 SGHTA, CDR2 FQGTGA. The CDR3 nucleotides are TGTGCCAGCAGCACACAGGGTGACACTGAAGCTTTCTTT. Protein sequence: CASSTQGDTEAFF.

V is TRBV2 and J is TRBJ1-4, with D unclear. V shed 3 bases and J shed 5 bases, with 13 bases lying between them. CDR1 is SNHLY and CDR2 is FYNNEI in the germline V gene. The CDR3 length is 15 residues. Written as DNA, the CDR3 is TGTGCCAGCAGTGACTTATTGGGAGGGAATGAAAAACTGTTTTTT. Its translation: CASSDLLGGNEKLFF.

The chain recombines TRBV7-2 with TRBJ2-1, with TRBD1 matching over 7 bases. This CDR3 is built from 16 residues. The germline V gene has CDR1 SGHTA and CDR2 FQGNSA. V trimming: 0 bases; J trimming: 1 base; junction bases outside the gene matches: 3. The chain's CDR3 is CASSLAGTASYNEQFF. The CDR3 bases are TGTGCCAGCAGCTTAGCCGGGACAGCATCCTACAATGAGCAGTTCTTC.

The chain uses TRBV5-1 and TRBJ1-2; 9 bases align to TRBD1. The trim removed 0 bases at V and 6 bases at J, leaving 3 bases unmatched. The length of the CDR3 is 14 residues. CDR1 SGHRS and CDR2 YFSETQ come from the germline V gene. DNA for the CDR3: TGCGCCAGCAGCTTGGGACAGGGGGAGGATGGCTACACCTTC. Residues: CASSLGQGEDGYTF. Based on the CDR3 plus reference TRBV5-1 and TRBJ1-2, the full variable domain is KAGVTQTPRYLIKTRGQQVTLSCSPISGHRSVSWYQQTPGQGLQFLFEYFSETQRNKGNFPGRFSGRQFSNSRSEMNVSTLELGDSALYLCASSLGQGEDGYTFGSGTRLTVV.

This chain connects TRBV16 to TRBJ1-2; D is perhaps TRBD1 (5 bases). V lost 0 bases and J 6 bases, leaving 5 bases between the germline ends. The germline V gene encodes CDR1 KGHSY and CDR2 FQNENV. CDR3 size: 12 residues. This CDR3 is CASSQSGDGYTF. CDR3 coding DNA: TGTGCCAGCAGCCAATCAGGGGATGGCTACACCTTC.

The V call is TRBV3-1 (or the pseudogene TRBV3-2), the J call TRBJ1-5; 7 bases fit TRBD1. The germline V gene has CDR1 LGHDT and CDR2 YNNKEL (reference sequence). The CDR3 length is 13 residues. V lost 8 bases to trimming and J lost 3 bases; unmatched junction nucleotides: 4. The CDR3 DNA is TGTGCCAGCGACAAGGGGGCCAATCAGCCCCAGCATTTT. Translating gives CASDKGANQPQHF.

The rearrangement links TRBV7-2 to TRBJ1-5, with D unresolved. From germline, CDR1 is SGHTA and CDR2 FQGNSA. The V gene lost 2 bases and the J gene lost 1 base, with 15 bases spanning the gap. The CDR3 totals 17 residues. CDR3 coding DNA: TGTGCCAGCAGCTTACGTGATTGGGGAGGGAGCAATCAGCCCCAGCATTTT. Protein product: CASSLRDWGGSNQPQHF.

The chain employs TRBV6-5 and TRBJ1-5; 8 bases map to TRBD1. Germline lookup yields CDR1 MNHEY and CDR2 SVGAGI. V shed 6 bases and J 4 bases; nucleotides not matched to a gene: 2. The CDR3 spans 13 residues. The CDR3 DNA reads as TGTGCCAGCAGGGGACAGGCTAATCAGCCCCAGCATTTT. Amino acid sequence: CASRGQANQPQHF.

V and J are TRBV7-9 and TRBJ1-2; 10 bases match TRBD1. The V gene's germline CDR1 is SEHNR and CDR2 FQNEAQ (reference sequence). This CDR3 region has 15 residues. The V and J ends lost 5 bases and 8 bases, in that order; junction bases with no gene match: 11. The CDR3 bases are TGTGCCAGCAGCACTTGGACAGGGGGGCGCGGCGGCTACACCTTC. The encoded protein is CASSTWTGGRGGYTF.

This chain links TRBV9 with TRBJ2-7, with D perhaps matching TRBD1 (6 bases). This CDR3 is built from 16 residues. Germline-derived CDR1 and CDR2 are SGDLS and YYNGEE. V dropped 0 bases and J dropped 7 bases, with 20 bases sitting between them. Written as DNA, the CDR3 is TGTGCCAGCAGCGTAGACGTTTCGGCAGCTAGGGGGGAGCAGTACTTC. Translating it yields CASSVDVSAARGEQYF.

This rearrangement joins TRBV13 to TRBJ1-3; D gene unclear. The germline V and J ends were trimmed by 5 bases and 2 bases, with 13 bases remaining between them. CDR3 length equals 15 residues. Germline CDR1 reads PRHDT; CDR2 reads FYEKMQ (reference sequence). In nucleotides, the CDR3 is TGTGCCAGCAGCCAGGCAGGAGGCCCTGGAAACACCATATATTTT. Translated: CASSQAGGPGNTIYF.

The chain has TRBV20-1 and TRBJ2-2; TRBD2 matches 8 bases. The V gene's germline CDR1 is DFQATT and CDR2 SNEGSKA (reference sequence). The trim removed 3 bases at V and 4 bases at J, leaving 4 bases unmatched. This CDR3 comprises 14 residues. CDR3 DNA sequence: TGCAGTGCTAGTACCGGGAGGGCCACCGGGGAGCTGTTTTTT. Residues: CSASTGRATGELFF.

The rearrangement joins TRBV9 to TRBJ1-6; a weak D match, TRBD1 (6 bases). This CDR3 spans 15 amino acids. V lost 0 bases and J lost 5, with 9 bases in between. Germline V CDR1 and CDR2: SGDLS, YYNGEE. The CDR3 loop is CASSVAYRDNSPLHF. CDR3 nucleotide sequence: TGTGCCAGCAGCGTAGCCTACAGGGATAATTCACCCCTCCACTTT.

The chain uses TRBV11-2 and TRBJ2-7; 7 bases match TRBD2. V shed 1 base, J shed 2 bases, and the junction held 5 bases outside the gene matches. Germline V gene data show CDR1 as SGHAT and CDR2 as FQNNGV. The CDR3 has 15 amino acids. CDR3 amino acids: CASSLAVGGPYEQYF. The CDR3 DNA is TGTGCCAGCAGCTTAGCCGTGGGAGGGCCCTACGAGCAGTACTTC.

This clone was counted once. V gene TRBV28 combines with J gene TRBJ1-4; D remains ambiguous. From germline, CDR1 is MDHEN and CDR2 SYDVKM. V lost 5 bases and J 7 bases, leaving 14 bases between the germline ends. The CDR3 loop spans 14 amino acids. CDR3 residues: CASSNGRIGEKLFF. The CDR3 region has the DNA TGTGCCAGCAGTAATGGCAGGATAGGTGAAAAACTGTTTTTT.

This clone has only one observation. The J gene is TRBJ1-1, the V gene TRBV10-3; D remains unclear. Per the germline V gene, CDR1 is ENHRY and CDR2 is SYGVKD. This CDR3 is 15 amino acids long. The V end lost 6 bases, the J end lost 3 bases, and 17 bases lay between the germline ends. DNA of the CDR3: TGTGCCATCAGCGCCTCTGACCCGGCGGACACTGAAGCTTTCTTT. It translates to CAISASDPADTEAFF.

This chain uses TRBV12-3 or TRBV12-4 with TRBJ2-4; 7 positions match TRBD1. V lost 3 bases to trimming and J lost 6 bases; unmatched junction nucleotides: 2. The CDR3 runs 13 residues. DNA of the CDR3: TGTGCCAGCAGTTTGGGACAGTTAAACATTCAGTACTTC. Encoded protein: CASSLGQLNIQYF.

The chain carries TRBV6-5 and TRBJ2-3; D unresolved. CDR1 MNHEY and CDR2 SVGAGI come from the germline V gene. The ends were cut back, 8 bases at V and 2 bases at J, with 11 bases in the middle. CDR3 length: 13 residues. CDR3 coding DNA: TGTGCCAGCGGCACCTTTAACACAGATACGCAGTATTTT. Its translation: CASGTFNTDTQYF.